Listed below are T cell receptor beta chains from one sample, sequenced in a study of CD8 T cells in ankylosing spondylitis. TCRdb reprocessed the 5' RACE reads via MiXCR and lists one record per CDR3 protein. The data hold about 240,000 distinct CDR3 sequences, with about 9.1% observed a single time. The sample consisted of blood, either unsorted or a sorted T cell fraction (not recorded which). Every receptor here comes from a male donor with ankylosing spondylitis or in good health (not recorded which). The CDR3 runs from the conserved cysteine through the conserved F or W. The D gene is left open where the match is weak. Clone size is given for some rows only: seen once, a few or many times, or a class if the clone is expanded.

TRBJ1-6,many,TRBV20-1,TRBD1,CSARDRTGYSPLHF,TGCAGTGCTAGAGATAGGACAGGGTATTCACCCCTCCACTTT
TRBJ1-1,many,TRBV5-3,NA,CARSSSTFF,TGTGCCAGAAGCTCCTCGACTTTCTTT
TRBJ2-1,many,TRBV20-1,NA,CSARENREQFF,TGCAGTGCTAGAGAAAATAGGGAGCAGTTCTTC
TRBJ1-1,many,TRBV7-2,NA,CASSSDRHPMNTEAFF,TGTGCCAGCAGTTCAGACAGACATCCAATGAACACTGAAGCTTTCTTT
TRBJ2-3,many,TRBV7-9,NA,CASSAGASTDTQYF,TGTGCCAGCAGCGCAGGGGCCAGCACAGATACGCAGTATTTT
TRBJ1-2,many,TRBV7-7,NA,CASSFDRRSYGYTF,TGTGCTAGCAGCTTTGACAGGAGAAGCTATGGCTACACCTTC
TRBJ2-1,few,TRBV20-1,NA,CSARDRVTRNEQFF,TGCAGTGCTAGAGATCGTGTCACTAGAAATGAGCAGTTCTTC
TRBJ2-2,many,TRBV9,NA,CASSVGPPLARNTGELFF,TGTGCCAGCAGCGTAGGGCCCCCCCTGGCCCGGAACACCGGGGAGCTGTTTTTT
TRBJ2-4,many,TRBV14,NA,CASSPIAKNIQYF,TGTGCCAGCAGCCCCATAGCCAAAAACATTCAGTACTTC
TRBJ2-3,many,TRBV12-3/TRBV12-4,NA,CASSETVSSTDTQYF,TGTGCCAGCAGTGAGACAGTCTCTAGCACAGATACGCAGTATTTT
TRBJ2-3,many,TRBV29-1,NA,CSVRGRALDTQYF,TGCAGCGTTCGGGGAAGGGCCCTAGATACGCAGTATTTT
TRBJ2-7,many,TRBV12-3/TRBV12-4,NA,CASSLRVSEQYF,TGTGCCAGCAGTTTAAGAGTTTCCGAGCAGTACTTC
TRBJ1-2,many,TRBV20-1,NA,CSATQGALANYGYTF,TGCAGTGCTACTCAAGGGGCCCTAGCTAACTATGGCTACACCTTC
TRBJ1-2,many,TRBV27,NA,CASSYSANPNYGYTF,TGTGCCAGCAGTTACAGCGCCAATCCTAACTATGGCTACACCTTC
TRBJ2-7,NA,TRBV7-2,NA,CASSLSGPNYEQYF,TGTGCCAGCAGCCTATCAGGACCGAACTACGAGCAGTACTTC
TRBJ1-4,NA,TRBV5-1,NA,CASSLAGVTNEKLFF,TGCGCCAGCAGCTTGGCCGGGGTAACTAATGAAAAACTGTTTTTT
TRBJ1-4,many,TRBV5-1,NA,CASSPGGAYEKLFF,TGCGCCAGCAGCCCGGGAGGAGCTTATGAAAAACTGTTTTTT
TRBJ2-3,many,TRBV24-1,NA,CATSDLQFGGRDTQYF,TGTGCCACCAGTGATTTGCAATTTGGAGGGAGAGATACGCAGTATTTT
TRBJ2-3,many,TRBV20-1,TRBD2,CSASSGTSYLDTQYF,TGCAGTGCTAGCTCCGGGACTAGCTATCTAGATACGCAGTATTTT
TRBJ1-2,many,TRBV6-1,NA,CASSEGGFYGYTF,TGTGCCAGCAGCGAAGGGGGGTTCTATGGCTACACCTTC
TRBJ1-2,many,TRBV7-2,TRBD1,CASSQTGSHYGYTF,TGTGCCAGCAGCCAGACAGGGAGCCACTATGGCTACACCTTC
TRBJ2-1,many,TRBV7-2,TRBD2,CASSSPWTSGYNEQFF,TGTGCCAGCAGCTCCCCTTGGACTAGCGGTTACAATGAGCAGTTCTTC
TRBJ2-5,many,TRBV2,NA,CASSENGQGTETQYF,TGTGCCAGCAGTGAAAACGGGCAAGGCACAGAGACCCAGTACTTC
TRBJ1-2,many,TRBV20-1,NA,CSARARTNYGYTF,TGCAGTGCCAGAGCCCGGACTAACTATGGCTACACCTTC
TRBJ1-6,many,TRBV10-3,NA,CAISESGQGNSPLHF,TGTGCCATCAGTGAGTCGGGGCAGGGGAATTCACCCCTCCACTTT
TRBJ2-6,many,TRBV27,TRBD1,CASSSRGSGANVLTF,TGTGCCAGCAGTTCCAGGGGGTCTGGGGCCAACGTCCTGACTTTC
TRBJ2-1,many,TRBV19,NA,CASSMGRSEQFF,TGTGCCAGTAGTATGGGTCGGAGTGAGCAGTTCTTC
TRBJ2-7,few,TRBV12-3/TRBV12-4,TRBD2,CASSRTSVEQYF,TGTGCCAGCAGCAGGACTAGTGTCGAGCAGTACTTC
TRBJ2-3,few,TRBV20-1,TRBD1,CSAHDRGTDTQYF,TGCAGTGCCCACGACAGGGGCACAGATACGCAGTATTTT
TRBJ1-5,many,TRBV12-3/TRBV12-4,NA,CASSLTGYQPQHF,TGTGCCAGCAGTTTAACCGGCTATCAGCCCCAGCATTTT
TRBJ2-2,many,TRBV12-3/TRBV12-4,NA,CASGHSLLFF,TGTGCCAGCGGGCATTCGTTGCTGTTTTTT
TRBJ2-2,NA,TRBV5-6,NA,CASSLVEGAATGELFF,TGTGCCAGCAGCTTGGTGGAGGGGGCGGCCACCGGGGAGCTGTTTTTT